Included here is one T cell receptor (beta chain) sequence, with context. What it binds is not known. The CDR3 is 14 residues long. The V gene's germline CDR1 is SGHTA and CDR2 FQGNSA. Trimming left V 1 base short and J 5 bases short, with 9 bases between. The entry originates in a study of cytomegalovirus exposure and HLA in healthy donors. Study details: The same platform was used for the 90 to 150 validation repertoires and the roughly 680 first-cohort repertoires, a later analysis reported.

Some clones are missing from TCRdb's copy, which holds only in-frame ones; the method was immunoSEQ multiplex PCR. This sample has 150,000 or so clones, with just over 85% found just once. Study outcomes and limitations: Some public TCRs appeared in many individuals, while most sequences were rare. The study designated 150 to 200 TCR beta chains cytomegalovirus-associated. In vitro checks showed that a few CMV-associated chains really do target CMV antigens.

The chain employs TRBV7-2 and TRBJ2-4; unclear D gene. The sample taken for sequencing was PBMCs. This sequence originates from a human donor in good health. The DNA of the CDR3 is TGTGCCAGCAGCTTAGGCGGCTCCCAAAACATTCAGTACTTC. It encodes CASSLGGSQNIQYF. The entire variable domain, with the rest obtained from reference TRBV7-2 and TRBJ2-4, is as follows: GAGVSQSPSNKVTEKGKDVELRCDPISGHTALYWYRQSLGQGLEFLIYFQGNSAPDKSGLPSDRFSAERTGGSVSTLTIQRTQQEDSAVYLCASSLGGSQNIQYFGAGTRLSVL.